These T cell receptor beta chains were read from a single sample in a study of blood T cell repertoires in COVID-19. Assay used: immunoSEQ multiplex PCR; TCRdb lists only in-frame clones, some missing. This sample carries 350,000 to 450,000 clones, less than 85% of them seen once, and the ten largest clones take roughly 3.7%. The sequenced sample was peripheral blood. The receptor source for this set is a woman under 30 with acute or convalescent COVID-19. The CDR3 runs from the conserved cysteine through the conserved F or W. The D gene is left open where the match is weak. Size values are once, few and many counts, or a class for expanded clones, and some rows have none.

j_gene: TRBJ2-5; v_gene: TRBV11-2; d_gene: TRBD1; abundance: .; len: 14; CDR3nt: TGTGCCAGCAGCTCTTCCGGGACAGAAGAGACCCAGTACTTC; CDR3aa: CASSSSGTEETQYF
j_gene: TRBJ1-5; v_gene: TRBV7-9; d_gene: .; abundance: .; len: 15; CDR3nt: TGTGCCAGCAGCTTAGGTGACACGGCAAATCAGCCCCAGCATTTT; CDR3aa: CASSLGDTANQPQHF
j_gene: TRBJ1-4; v_gene: TRBV29-1; d_gene: .; abundance: .; len: 14; CDR3nt: TGCAGCGTATGGGGCTCAGCAACTAATGAAAAACTGTTTTTT; CDR3aa: CSVWGSATNEKLFF
j_gene: TRBJ1-3; v_gene: TRBV28; d_gene: .; abundance: .; len: 14; CDR3nt: TGTGCCAGCAGTTCGACAGCGCTCGGGAACACCATATATTTT; CDR3aa: CASSSTALGNTIYF
j_gene: TRBJ2-3; v_gene: TRBV7-7; d_gene: .; abundance: .; len: 17; CDR3nt: TGTGCTAGCACTGACGTCGGAGGGGGGGGTAGCACAGATACGCAGTATTTT; CDR3aa: CASTDVGGGGSTDTQYF
j_gene: TRBJ1-3; v_gene: TRBV9; d_gene: .; abundance: .; len: 15; CDR3nt: TGTGCCAGCAGCGCGGACGGGAACTCTGGAAACACCATATATTTT; CDR3aa: CASSADGNSGNTIYF
j_gene: TRBJ1-3; v_gene: TRBV28; d_gene: TRBD1; abundance: .; len: 16; CDR3nt: TGTGCCAGCAGCCTAAGCCCTGACAGGGGAGGAAACACCATATATTTT; CDR3aa: CASSLSPDRGGNTIYF
j_gene: TRBJ1-4; v_gene: TRBV5-1; d_gene: .; abundance: .; len: 15; CDR3nt: TGCGCCAGCAGCTCTGGACACAATACACTTGAAAAACTGTTTTTT; CDR3aa: CASSSGHNTLEKLFF
j_gene: TRBJ2-1; v_gene: TRBV2; d_gene: TRBD1; abundance: .; len: 14; CDR3nt: TGTGCCAGCAGGACCGGGACAGGGGACAATGAGCAGTTCTTC; CDR3aa: CASRTGTGDNEQFF
j_gene: TRBJ1-3; v_gene: TRBV10-3; d_gene: .; abundance: .; len: 15; CDR3nt: TGTGCCATCAGCGTCTCGGGGGTTGGAGGAAACACCATATATTTT; CDR3aa: CAISVSGVGGNTIYF
j_gene: TRBJ1-2; v_gene: TRBV6-1; d_gene: .; abundance: few; len: 15; CDR3nt: TGTGCCAGCAGTGAAGCGGGAGGAGTGGGCTATGGCTACACCTTC; CDR3aa: CASSEAGGVGYGYTF
j_gene: TRBJ1-4; v_gene: TRBV10-3; d_gene: .; abundance: .; len: 14; CDR3nt: TGTGCCATCAGTGATAGGAAGGGAGCGGAAAAACTGTTTTTT; CDR3aa: CAISDRKGAEKLFF
j_gene: TRBJ2-7; v_gene: TRBV2; d_gene: TRBD2; abundance: .; len: 16; CDR3nt: TGTGCCAGCAGTGAAAAGGCCCTAGCGGGAGTAGGCGAGCAGTACTTC; CDR3aa: CASSEKALAGVGEQYF
j_gene: TRBJ1-6; v_gene: TRBV6-5; d_gene: TRBD1; abundance: .; len: 15; CDR3nt: TGTGCCAGCAGTCCACTGGGACAGGGGAGTTCACCCCTCCACTTT; CDR3aa: CASSPLGQGSSPLHF
j_gene: TRBJ1-2; v_gene: TRBV9; d_gene: TRBD1; abundance: once; len: 13; CDR3nt: TGTGCCAGCAGCGTGAGGGGGCAATATGGCTACACCTTC; CDR3aa: CASSVRGQYGYTF
j_gene: TRBJ2-7; v_gene: TRBV2; d_gene: .; abundance: .; len: 15; CDR3nt: TGTGCCAGCAGTGAAGGCAGGGGCTACTCCTACGAGCAGTACTTC; CDR3aa: CASSEGRGYSYEQYF
j_gene: TRBJ1-3; v_gene: TRBV6-5; d_gene: .; abundance: .; len: 12; CDR3nt: TGTGCCAGCACAGCGTCTGGAAACACCATATATTTT; CDR3aa: CASTASGNTIYF
j_gene: TRBJ1-2; v_gene: TRBV27; d_gene: TRBD1; abundance: many; len: 15; CDR3nt: TGTGCCAGCAGTTTATCGACAGGGGGCATGGATGGCTACACCTTC; CDR3aa: CASSLSTGGMDGYTF
j_gene: TRBJ1-2; v_gene: TRBV3-1/TRBV3-2; d_gene: TRBD1; abundance: .; len: 17; CDR3nt: TGTGCCAGCAAGCCATCCTTAGCAGGGGGATGGAACTATGGCTACACCTTC; CDR3aa: CASKPSLAGGWNYGYTF
j_gene: TRBJ2-4; v_gene: TRBV3-1/TRBV3-2; d_gene: .; abundance: .; len: 22; CDR3nt: TGTGCCAGCAGCCAAGGGGTTAGGGGCCAGAGAAAAGTATCGCTAGCCAAAAACATTCAGTACTTC; CDR3aa: CASSQGVRGQRKVSLAKNIQYF
j_gene: TRBJ2-7; v_gene: TRBV28; d_gene: .; abundance: once; len: 13; CDR3nt: TGTGCCAGCACCCGACTAGGACTCTCCGAGCAGTACTTC; CDR3aa: CASTRLGLSEQYF
j_gene: TRBJ2-7; v_gene: TRBV7-9; d_gene: .; abundance: .; len: 12; CDR3nt: TGTGCCAGCAGCGATAGCTCCTACGAGCAGTACTTC; CDR3aa: CASSDSSYEQYF
j_gene: TRBJ1-4; v_gene: TRBV7-8; d_gene: TRBD1; abundance: .; len: 15; CDR3nt: TGTGCCAGCAGCTCAGCAGACAGGGAGTATGAAAAACTGTTTTTT; CDR3aa: CASSSADREYEKLFF
j_gene: TRBJ2-7; v_gene: TRBV7-8; d_gene: .; abundance: .; len: 14; CDR3nt: TGTGCCAGCAGCTTAAAGGGGGTCCCCTACGAGCAGTACTTC; CDR3aa: CASSLKGVPYEQYF
j_gene: TRBJ1-4; v_gene: TRBV5-6; d_gene: .; abundance: .; len: 15; CDR3nt: TGTGCCAGCAGCTTGGGTGGGGACATCGCTGAAAAACTGTTTTTT; CDR3aa: CASSLGGDIAEKLFF
j_gene: TRBJ1-2; v_gene: TRBV9; d_gene: TRBD1; abundance: .; len: 14; CDR3nt: TGTGCCAGCAGCCTCCCGACAGGGGGCTATGGCTACACCTTC; CDR3aa: CASSLPTGGYGYTF
j_gene: TRBJ1-1; v_gene: TRBV4-1; d_gene: .; abundance: .; len: 13; CDR3nt: TGCGCCAGCAGCCAAGGCCTAGGCGCTGAAGCTTTCTTT; CDR3aa: CASSQGLGAEAFF
j_gene: TRBJ1-2; v_gene: TRBV4-1; d_gene: TRBD1; abundance: .; len: 20; CDR3nt: TGCGCCAGCAGCCAAAATAGGGGAGGGGAACTGACAGGGGGATTCTATGGCTACACCTTC; CDR3aa: CASSQNRGGELTGGFYGYTF
j_gene: TRBJ2-5; v_gene: TRBV2; d_gene: .; abundance: .; len: 13; CDR3nt: TGTGCCAGCAGTGTCATAGTCCAAGAGACCCAGTACTTC; CDR3aa: CASSVIVQETQYF
j_gene: TRBJ2-1; v_gene: TRBV18; d_gene: TRBD2; abundance: .; len: 17; CDR3nt: TGTGCCAGCTCACCACCCCTACTAATAGCGGGAGGGAATGAGCAGTTCTTC; CDR3aa: CASSPPLLIAGGNEQFF
j_gene: TRBJ1-6; v_gene: TRBV10-3; d_gene: TRBD1; abundance: .; len: 14; CDR3nt: TGTGCCATCAGTCTTAAGACAGGGGATTCACCCCTCCACTTT; CDR3aa: CAISLKTGDSPLHF
j_gene: TRBJ2-6; v_gene: TRBV9; d_gene: .; abundance: .; len: 14; CDR3nt: TGTGCCAGCAGTTGGGGGGCTGGGGCCAACGTCCTGACTTTC; CDR3aa: CASSWGAGANVLTF
j_gene: TRBJ1-2; v_gene: TRBV6-5; d_gene: TRBD1; abundance: .; len: 15; CDR3nt: TGTGCCAGCAGTCCTACCAACAGGGGACGGGATGGCTACACCTTC; CDR3aa: CASSPTNRGRDGYTF
j_gene: TRBJ1-1; v_gene: TRBV15; d_gene: TRBD1; abundance: many; len: 14; CDR3nt: TGTGCCACCAGCAGGGACAGGGTTAACACTGAAGCTTTCTTT; CDR3aa: CATSRDRVNTEAFF
j_gene: TRBJ2-2; v_gene: TRBV7-9; d_gene: .; abundance: .; len: 15; CDR3nt: TGTGCCAGCAGCATGAACCGACTCGCCACCGGGGAGCTGTTTTTT; CDR3aa: CASSMNRLATGELFF
j_gene: TRBJ1-4; v_gene: TRBV15; d_gene: TRBD1; abundance: .; len: 16; CDR3nt: TGTGCCACCAGCAGACCATCGACAGGGGGACTTAGAAAACTGTTTTTT; CDR3aa: CATSRPSTGGLRKLFF
j_gene: TRBJ2-2; v_gene: TRBV12-3/TRBV12-4; d_gene: TRBD1; abundance: .; len: 13; CDR3nt: TGTGCCAGCAGCACAGGGGGCACCGGGGAGCTGTTTTTT; CDR3aa: CASSTGGTGELFF
j_gene: TRBJ1-3; v_gene: TRBV4-1; d_gene: .; abundance: once; len: 16; CDR3nt: TGCGCCAGCAGCCAAGATCCCAGGGCCAAAGGAAACACCATATATTTT; CDR3aa: CASSQDPRAKGNTIYF
j_gene: TRBJ1-2; v_gene: TRBV10-3; d_gene: .; abundance: .; len: 16; CDR3nt: TGTGCCATCAGTGAGTCAGCCAGGGAACCTAACTATGGCTACACCTTC; CDR3aa: CAISESAREPNYGYTF
j_gene: TRBJ2-1; v_gene: TRBV19; d_gene: .; abundance: .; len: 12; CDR3nt: TGTGCCAGTATTAATCCCCGGTATGAGCAGTTCTTC; CDR3aa: CASINPRYEQFF
j_gene: TRBJ1-4; v_gene: TRBV7-2; d_gene: .; abundance: .; len: 14; CDR3nt: TGTGCCAGCAGATCCCCGGGATATAATGAAAAACTGTTTTTT; CDR3aa: CASRSPGYNEKLFF
j_gene: TRBJ1-1; v_gene: TRBV2; d_gene: .; abundance: few; len: 13; CDR3nt: TGTGCCAGCAGTGGACAGATAAACACTGAAGCTTTCTTT; CDR3aa: CASSGQINTEAFF
j_gene: TRBJ1-1; v_gene: TRBV4-1; d_gene: .; abundance: .; len: 14; CDR3nt: TGCGCCAGCAGCCAAGCCGATCTACAGGGCGTAGCTTTCTTT; CDR3aa: CASSQADLQGVAFF
j_gene: TRBJ2-1; v_gene: TRBV28; d_gene: TRBD1; abundance: .; len: 15; CDR3nt: TGTGCCAGCAGTTCGCCAACAGGGGGCTCTGATGAGCAGTTCTTC; CDR3aa: CASSSPTGGSDEQFF
j_gene: TRBJ1-5; v_gene: TRBV6-1; d_gene: TRBD1; abundance: .; len: 15; CDR3nt: TGTGCCAGCAGTGAAAGACAGGGTGGCAATCAGCCCCAGCATTTT; CDR3aa: CASSERQGGNQPQHF
j_gene: TRBJ2-5; v_gene: TRBV11-2; d_gene: .; abundance: .; len: 14; CDR3nt: TGTGCCAGCAGCTTAGACCCCCAAACTGGGACCCAGTACTTC; CDR3aa: CASSLDPQTGTQYF
j_gene: TRBJ1-1; v_gene: TRBV12-3/TRBV12-4; d_gene: .; abundance: .; len: 13; CDR3nt: TGTGCCAGCAGTTGGACAGTGAACACTGAAGCTTTCTTT; CDR3aa: CASSWTVNTEAFF
j_gene: TRBJ2-3; v_gene: TRBV19; d_gene: TRBD2; abundance: .; len: 17; CDR3nt: TGTGCCAGTAGTACAACTTGGACTAGCGGTAGCACAGATACGCAGTATTTT; CDR3aa: CASSTTWTSGSTDTQYF
j_gene: TRBJ2-7; v_gene: TRBV28; d_gene: .; abundance: .; len: 15; CDR3nt: TGTGCCAGCAGTTCTCCGGGTCCAGGGAGGTACGAGCAGTACTTC; CDR3aa: CASSSPGPGRYEQYF
j_gene: TRBJ1-3; v_gene: TRBV5-1; d_gene: .; abundance: .; len: 16; CDR3nt: TGCGCCAGCAGCTTGGCCCGGGGGACGGACGGAAACACCATATATTTT; CDR3aa: CASSLARGTDGNTIYF
j_gene: TRBJ1-1; v_gene: TRBV6-5; d_gene: TRBD1; abundance: few; len: 13; CDR3nt: TGTGCCAGCAGTTCACAGGGGAGCGCTGAAGCTTTCTTT; CDR3aa: CASSSQGSAEAFF
j_gene: TRBJ1-1; v_gene: TRBV15; d_gene: .; abundance: .; len: 14; CDR3nt: TGTGCCACCAGCAGAGATAGAGGGTCCCCAGAAGCTTTCTTT; CDR3aa: CATSRDRGSPEAFF
j_gene: TRBJ2-7; v_gene: TRBV7-2; d_gene: TRBD1; abundance: .; len: 15; CDR3nt: TGTGCCAGCAGCCGGACCGGACAGGGGATCTACGAGCAGTACTTC; CDR3aa: CASSRTGQGIYEQYF
j_gene: TRBJ2-1; v_gene: TRBV7-3; d_gene: .; abundance: .; len: 15; CDR3nt: TGTGCCAGCAGCTTATTGGCGGGGGACAACAATGAGCAGTTCTTC; CDR3aa: CASSLLAGDNNEQFF
j_gene: TRBJ2-1; v_gene: TRBV28; d_gene: TRBD2; abundance: .; len: 17; CDR3nt: TGTGCCAGCAGTTTAGACCCCGGGACTAGCTCATTCCATGAGCAGTTCTTC; CDR3aa: CASSLDPGTSSFHEQFF
j_gene: TRBJ2-7; v_gene: TRBV30; d_gene: TRBD1; abundance: few; len: 16; CDR3nt: TGTGCCTGGAGTGACGACAGGGGGCGCTTTACCTACGAGCAGTACTTC; CDR3aa: CAWSDDRGRFTYEQYF